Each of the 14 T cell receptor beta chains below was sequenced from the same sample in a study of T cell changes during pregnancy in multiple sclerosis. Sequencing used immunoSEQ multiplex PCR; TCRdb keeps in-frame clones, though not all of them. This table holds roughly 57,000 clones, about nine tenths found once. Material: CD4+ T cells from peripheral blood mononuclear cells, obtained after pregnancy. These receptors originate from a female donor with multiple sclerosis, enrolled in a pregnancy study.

The CDR3 DNA reads TGTGCCAGCAGCTTCGGGGTCGACAATTCACCCCTCCACTTT. Amino acids: CASSFGVDNSPLHF. V and J are TRBV5-4 and TRBJ1-6, with D hard to call. CDR3 length: 14 residues. CDR1 and CDR2 (germline): SGHNT, YYREEE (reference sequence). The V end was cut by 2 bases, the J end by 7 bases, with 10 bases between.

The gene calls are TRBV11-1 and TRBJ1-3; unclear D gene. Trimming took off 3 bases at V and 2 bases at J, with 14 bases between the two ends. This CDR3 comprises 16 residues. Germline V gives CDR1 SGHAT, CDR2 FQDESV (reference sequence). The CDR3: CASSFSPTNTGNTIYF. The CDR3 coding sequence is TGTGCCAGCAGCTTTTCACCCACCAACACTGGAAACACCATATATTTT.

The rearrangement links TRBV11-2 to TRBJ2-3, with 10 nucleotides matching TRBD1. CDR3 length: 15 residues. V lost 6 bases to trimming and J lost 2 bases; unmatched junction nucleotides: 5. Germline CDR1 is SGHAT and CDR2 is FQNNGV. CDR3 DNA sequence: TGTGCCAGCAGAAGGACAGGGGGAAACACAGATACGCAGTATTTT. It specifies CASRRTGGNTDTQYF.

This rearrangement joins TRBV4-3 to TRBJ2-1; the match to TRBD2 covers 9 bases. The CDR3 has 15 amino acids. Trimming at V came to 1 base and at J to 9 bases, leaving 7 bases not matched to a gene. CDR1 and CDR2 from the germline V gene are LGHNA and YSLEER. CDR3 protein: CASSQGELAGGEQFF. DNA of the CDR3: TGCGCCAGCAGCCAAGGGGAACTAGCGGGCGGTGAGCAGTTCTTC.

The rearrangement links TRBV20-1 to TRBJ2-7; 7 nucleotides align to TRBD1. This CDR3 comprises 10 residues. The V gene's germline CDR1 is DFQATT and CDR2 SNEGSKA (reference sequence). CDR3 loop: CSATGVEQYF. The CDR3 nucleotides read TGCAGCGCAACAGGGGTTGAGCAGTACTTC.

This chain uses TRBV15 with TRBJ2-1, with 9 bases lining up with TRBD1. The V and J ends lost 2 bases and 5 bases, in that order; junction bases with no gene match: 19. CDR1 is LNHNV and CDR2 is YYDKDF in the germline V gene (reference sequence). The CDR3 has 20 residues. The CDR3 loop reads CATSRNKDRGLLFAHNEQFF. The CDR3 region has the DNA TGTGCCACCAGCAGAAATAAGGACAGGGGCCTTCTTTTCGCCCACAATGAGCAGTTCTTC.

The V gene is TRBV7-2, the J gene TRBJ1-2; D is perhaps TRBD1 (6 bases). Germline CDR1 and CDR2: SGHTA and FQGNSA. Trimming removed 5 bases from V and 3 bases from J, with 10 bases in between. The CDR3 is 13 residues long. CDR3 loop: CASSGRGHYGYTF. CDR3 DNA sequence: TGTGCCAGCAGCGGCAGGGGACACTATGGCTACACCTTC.

The CDR3 coding sequence is TGTGCCAGCAGCGTATCGCTGGGAGGGGACAATGAGCAGTTCTTC. This translates into CASSVSLGGDNEQFF. This sequence joins TRBV9 and TRBJ2-1; 7 nucleotides agree with TRBD2. With V trimmed by 1 base and J by 5 bases, 6 bases remained unmatched. Looked up from germline, CDR1 is SGDLS and CDR2 is YYNGEE. The CDR3 is made up of 15 amino acids. The full variable domain, its missing parts supplied by reference TRBV9 and TRBJ2-1, is DSGVTQTPKHLITATGQRVTLRCSPRSGDLSVYWYQQSLDQGLQFLIQYYNGEERAKGNILERFSAQQFPDLHSELNLSSLELGDSALYFCASSVSLGGDNEQFFGPGTRLTVL.

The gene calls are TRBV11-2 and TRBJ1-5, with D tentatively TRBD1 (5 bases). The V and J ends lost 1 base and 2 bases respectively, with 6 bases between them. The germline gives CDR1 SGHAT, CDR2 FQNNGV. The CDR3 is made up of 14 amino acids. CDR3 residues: CASSLVGGNQPQHF. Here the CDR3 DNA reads TGTGCCAGCAGCTTAGTAGGGGGCAATCAGCCCCAGCATTTT.

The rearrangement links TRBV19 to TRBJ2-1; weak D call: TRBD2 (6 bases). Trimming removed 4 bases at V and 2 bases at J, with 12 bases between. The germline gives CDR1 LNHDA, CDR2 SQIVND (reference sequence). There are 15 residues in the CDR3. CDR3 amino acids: CASSTRLEAYNEQFF. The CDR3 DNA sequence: TGTGCCAGTAGTACGCGACTAGAAGCCTACAATGAGCAGTTCTTC.

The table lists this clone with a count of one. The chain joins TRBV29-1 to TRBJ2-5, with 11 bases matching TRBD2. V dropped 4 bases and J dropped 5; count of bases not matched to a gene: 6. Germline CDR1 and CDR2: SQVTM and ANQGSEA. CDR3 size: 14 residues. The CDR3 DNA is TGCAGCGTTGGGGCTAGCGGGGGGCAGGAGACCCAGTACTTC. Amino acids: CSVGASGGQETQYF. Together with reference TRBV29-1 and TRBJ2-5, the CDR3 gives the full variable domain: SAVISQKPSRDICQRGTSLTIQCQVDSQVTMMFWYRQQPGQSLTLIATANQGSEATYESGFVIDKFPISRPNLTFSTLTVSNMSPEDSSIYLCSVGASGGQETQYFGPGTRLLVL.

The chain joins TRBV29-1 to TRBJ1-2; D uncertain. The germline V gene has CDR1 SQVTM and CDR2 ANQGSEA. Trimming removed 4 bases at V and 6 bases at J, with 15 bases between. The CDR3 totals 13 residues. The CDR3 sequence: CSVVRDASDGYTF. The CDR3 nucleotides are TGCAGCGTTGTCCGGGATGCCTCGGATGGCTACACCTTC.

As DNA, the CDR3 is TGTGCCAGCAGCAGCGCGGGGGATAATTCACCCCTCCACTTT. Amino acid sequence: CASSSAGDNSPLHF. The chain carries TRBV9 and TRBJ1-6; tentative D call: TRBD1 (5 bases). The CDR3 is 14 residues long. The ends were cut back, 4 bases at V and 5 bases at J, with 10 bases in the middle. Germline-derived CDR1 and CDR2 are SGDLS and YYNGEE.

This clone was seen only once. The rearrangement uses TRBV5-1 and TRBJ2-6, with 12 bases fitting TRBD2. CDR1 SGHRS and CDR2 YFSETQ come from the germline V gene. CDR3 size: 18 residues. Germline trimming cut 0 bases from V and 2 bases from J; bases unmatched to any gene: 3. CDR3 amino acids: CASSLALAGGPGANVLTF. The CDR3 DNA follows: TGCGCCAGCAGCTTGGCCCTAGCGGGGGGGCCTGGGGCCAACGTCCTGACTTTC.